This T cell receptor beta chain appears in the sequencing data of a study of PD-L1 blockade in urothelial cancer. Study background: Twenty-five of 29 patients were males with bladder-origin urothelial cancer. Blood samples contained a median roughly 150,000 T cells.

Regarding the study as a whole: It was durable-benefit patients whose tumor-associated blood clones expanded more at 3 weeks.

Germline V lookup: CDR1 MNHNS, CDR2 SASEGT. The V and J ends lost 2 bases and 0 bases respectively, with 10 bases between them. The CDR3 consists of 16 residues. This clone appeared a single time. Antigen specificity is unknown. The protocol was immunoSEQ multiplex PCR, while the TCRdb copy is restricted to in-frame clones and leaves out a portion. This sample has 60,000 to 70,000 clones, with approximately 80% found just once. The time point here: pretreatment peripheral blood. Each patient presented with locally advanced or metastatic urothelial carcinoma. This TCR was sampled from a man in his 70s with urothelial cancer. This rearrangement joins TRBV6-1 to TRBJ1-4, with D perhaps matching TRBD1 (5 bases). The sequencing used PBMCs, collected around atezolizumab (anti-PD-L1) treatment. The CDR3 spells CASSEQGRATNEKLFF. The CDR3 DNA is TGTGCCAGCAGTGAACAGGGCAGGGCAACTAATGAAAAACTGTTTTTT.